This T cell receptor beta chain was recorded in a study of blood T cell repertoires in COVID-19. For the study at large: Acute and convalescent COVID-19 specimens originated in the United States, Italy and Spain. PBMCs, B-cell-depleted T cells, or T cells were the source of the cDNA or gDNA that made up the material.

In germline, CDR1 is SGHNT, CDR2 YENEEA. Trimming left V 5 bases short and J 8 bases short, with 10 bases between. The CDR3 runs 12 residues. As processed by the authors: Amplification with reference gene primers provided the estimates of nucleated cell counts. The protocol was immunoSEQ multiplex PCR, while the TCRdb copy is restricted to in-frame clones and leaves out a portion. That table is the source of V, J and clone size, and D and trimming were worked out from the DNA. In the table there are 150,000 to 180,000 clones, roughly four fifths of which are singletons. This rearrangement joins TRBV11-3 to TRBJ2-1, with a weak D call TRBD1 (5 bases). The material sequenced was peripheral blood. The TCR originated in a woman in her sixties with acute or convalescent COVID-19. The CDR3 loop is CASSVQEYEQFF. CDR3 DNA sequence: TGTGCCAGCAGCGTACAGGAATATGAGCAGTTCTTC.